The 13 T cell receptor beta chains in this list originate from one sample, sequenced in a study of technical replicates of blood from several donors. Some clones are missing from TCRdb's copy, which holds only in-frame ones; the method was immunoSEQ multiplex PCR. The sample yields approximately 64,000 clones, roughly 86% seen once. The specimen sequenced was PBMCs. The receptors come from a human donor in good health. Some clones in this sample may be carry-over from other donors' samples.

This rearrangement joins TRBV5-1 to TRBJ1-2; TRBD1 aligns across 9 bases. Germline CDR1 and CDR2: SGHRS and YFSETQ. J gave up 4 bases and V 2 bases, and 6 bases lay outside the gene matches. The CDR3 spans 15 residues. This CDR3 reads CASSFDGTGSYGYTF. The DNA of the CDR3 is TGCGCCAGCAGCTTCGACGGGACAGGGAGCTATGGCTACACCTTC.

V gene TRBV27 combines with J gene TRBJ1-3; possible D gene TRBD1, 6 bases. V was trimmed by 4 bases and J by 1 base, leaving 11 bases between them. Germline CDR1 and CDR2: MNHEY and SMNVEV (reference sequence). This CDR3 is built from 15 residues. The CDR3 protein is CASSSTQGSGNTIYF. The CDR3 bases are TGTGCCAGCAGTTCTACACAGGGATCTGGAAACACCATATATTTT.

The J gene is TRBJ2-2, the V gene TRBV4-1; D not resolved. This CDR3 is built from 12 residues. Germline lookup yields CDR1 MGHRA and CDR2 YSYEKL. The V and J ends lost 2 bases and 5 bases respectively, with 3 bases between them. CDR3 loop: CASSQPTGELFF. The DNA of the CDR3 is TGCGCCAGCAGCCAACCAACCGGGGAGCTGTTTTTT.

This chain links TRBV7-8 with TRBJ2-7; D perhaps matches TRBD2 (5 bases). V lost 5 bases, J lost 2 bases, and 10 bases lay in between. The germline V gene has CDR1 SGHVS and CDR2 FQNEAQ. The CDR3 sequence is 13 residues long. CDR3 in amino acids: CASSGGLTYEQYF. CDR3 bases: TGTGCCAGCAGCGGCGGGCTCACCTACGAGCAGTACTTC.

V usage is TRBV30 and J usage is TRBJ2-3; D is undetermined. With 5 bases removed from V and 8 bases from J, the gap between germline ends came to 11 bases. Germline lookup yields CDR1 GTSNPN and CDR2 SVGIG (reference sequence). This CDR3 has 11 residues. This CDR3 reads CAWESSGTQYF. The CDR3 coding sequence is TGTGCCTGGGAGTCGTCGGGTACGCAGTATTTT.

This clone was seen more than once but under ten times. Mismatch with germline at one junction end may stem from a read error. DNA for the CDR3: TGTGCCGGCAGCGGGCCAGCGAACACCGGGGAGCTGTTTTTT. Translated, it gives CAGSGPANTGELFF. The chain recombines TRBV11-2 with TRBJ2-2; D might be TRBD2 (6 bases). The CDR3 contains 14 residues. Germline values: CDR1 SGHAT, CDR2 FQNNGV.

The chain carries TRBV25-1 and TRBJ2-7, with D tentatively TRBD2 (5 bases). CDR1 and CDR2 from the germline V gene are MGHDK and SYGVNS. Trimming left V 1 base short and J 0 bases short, with 10 bases between. The CDR3 length is 15 residues. The CDR3 reads CASSESLAGSYEQYF. CDR3 coding DNA: TGTGCCAGCAGTGAATCGCTAGCCGGCTCCTACGAGCAGTACTTC.

The gene calls are TRBV5-4 and TRBJ1-2; 10 bases are shared with TRBD1. The CDR3 extends over 16 amino acids. CDR1 and CDR2 from the germline V gene are SGHNT and YYREEE (reference sequence). The V gene end was trimmed by 3 bases and the J gene end by 4 bases; junction bases not matched to a gene: 9. This CDR3 reads CASSSGRDRGGYGYTF. The DNA of the CDR3 is TGTGCCAGCAGCTCCGGCCGGGACAGGGGTGGCTATGGCTACACCTTC. Filled out from reference TRBV5-4 and TRBJ1-2, the complete variable domain reads ETGVTQSPTHLIKTRGQQVTLRCSSQSGHNTVSWYQQALGQGPQFIFQYYREEENGRGNFPPRFSGLQFPNYSSELNVNALELDDSALYLCASSSGRDRGGYGYTFGSGTRLTVV.

The chain combines TRBV7-9 with TRBJ1-2; D not resolved. V lost 1 base and J lost 4, with 7 bases in between. Germline V gene sequence: CDR1 SEHNR, CDR2 FQNEAQ (reference sequence). This CDR3 contains 13 residues. In nucleotides, the CDR3 is TGTGCCAGCAGCTTAGGGGCCTTCTATGGCTACACCTTC. This translates into CASSLGAFYGYTF.

The rearrangement uses TRBV4-3 and TRBJ2-1; D is perhaps TRBD2 (6 bases). Germline V gene sequence: CDR1 LGHNA, CDR2 YSLEER. This CDR3 is 15 amino acids long. Trimming left V 0 bases short and J 9 bases short, with 15 bases between. CDR3 coding DNA: TGCGCCAGCAGCCAAGATCAGGGTGGGGGAGGTGAGCAGTTCTTC. Amino acids: CASSQDQGGGGEQFF.

The rearrangement links TRBV4-2 to TRBJ2-7, with 7 bases identical to TRBD1. The J segment lost 0 bases and the V segment lost 4 bases, leaving 12 bases of the junction unmatched. The germline gives CDR1 LGHNA, CDR2 YNFKEQ. This CDR3 spans 17 amino acids. CDR3 coding DNA: TGTGCCAGCAGCCGAGGTCAAAGGACAGGTTCCTCCTACGAGCAGTACTTC. Its translation is CASSRGQRTGSSYEQYF.

The chain joins TRBV5-1 to TRBJ2-4; 7 nucleotides match TRBD1. J gave up 0 bases and V 0 bases, and 3 bases lay outside the gene matches. Germline V lookup: CDR1 SGHRS, CDR2 YFSETQ. This CDR3 contains 16 residues. The CDR3 nucleotides are TGCGCCAGCAGCTTGGGGGGACAGCTAGCCAAAAACATTCAGTACTTC. Translated: CASSLGGQLAKNIQYF.

The chain is built from TRBV6-5 and TRBJ1-1; tentative D call: TRBD1 (6 bases). Trimming pared 6 bases from V and 11 bases from J, leaving 13 bases between. This CDR3 is 11 amino acids long. The germline gives CDR1 MNHEY, CDR2 SVGAGI. DNA for the CDR3: TGTGCCAGCAGGGGGGCCGTCGGTGCTTTCTTT. This sequence encodes CASRGAVGAFF.